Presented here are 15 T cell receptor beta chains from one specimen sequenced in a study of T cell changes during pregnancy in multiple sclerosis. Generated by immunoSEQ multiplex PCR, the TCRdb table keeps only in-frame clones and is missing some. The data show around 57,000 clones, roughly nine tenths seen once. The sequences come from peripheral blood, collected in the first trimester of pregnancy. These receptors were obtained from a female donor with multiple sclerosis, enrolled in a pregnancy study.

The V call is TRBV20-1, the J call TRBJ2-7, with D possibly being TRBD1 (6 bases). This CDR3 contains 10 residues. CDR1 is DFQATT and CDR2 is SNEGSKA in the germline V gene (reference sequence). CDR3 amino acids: CSVQGVEQYF. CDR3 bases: TGCAGCGTACAGGGAGTCGAGCAGTACTTC.

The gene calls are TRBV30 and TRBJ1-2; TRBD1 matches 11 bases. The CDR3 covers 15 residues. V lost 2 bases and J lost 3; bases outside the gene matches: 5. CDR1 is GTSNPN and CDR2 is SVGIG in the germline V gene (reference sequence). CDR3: CAWSPWGQGDYGYTF. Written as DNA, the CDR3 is TGTGCCTGGAGTCCATGGGGACAGGGGGACTATGGCTACACCTTC.

The CDR3 is CASSLGQGGFNEQFF. The CDR3 DNA reads TGTGCCAGCAGCTTAGGTCAGGGAGGATTCAATGAGCAGTTCTTC. This sequence joins TRBV11-3 and TRBJ2-1, with TRBD2 as a possible D gene (6 bases). V lost 1 base, J lost 6 bases, and 13 bases lay in between. The CDR3 runs 15 residues. Looked up from germline, CDR1 is SGHNT and CDR2 is YENEEA.

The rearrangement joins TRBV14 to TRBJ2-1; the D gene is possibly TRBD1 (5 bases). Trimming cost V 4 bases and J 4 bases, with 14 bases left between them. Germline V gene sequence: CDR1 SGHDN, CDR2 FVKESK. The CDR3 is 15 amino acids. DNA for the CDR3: TGTGCCAGCAGCCCCACCCAGGGATATTACAATGAGCAGTTCTTC. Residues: CASSPTQGYYNEQFF. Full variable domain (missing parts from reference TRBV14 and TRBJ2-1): EAGVTQFPSHSVIEKGQTVTLRCDPISGHDNLYWYRRVMGKEIKFLLHFVKESKQDESGMPNNRFLAERTGGTYSTLKVQPAELEDSGVYFCASSPTQGYYNEQFFGPGTRLTVL.

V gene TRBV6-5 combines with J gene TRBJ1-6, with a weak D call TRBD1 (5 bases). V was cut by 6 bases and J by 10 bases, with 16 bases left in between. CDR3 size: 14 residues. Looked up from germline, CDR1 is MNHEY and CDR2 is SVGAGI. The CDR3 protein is CASRQGSKGSPLHF. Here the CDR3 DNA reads TGTGCCAGCAGGCAGGGAAGTAAGGGATCACCCCTCCACTTT.

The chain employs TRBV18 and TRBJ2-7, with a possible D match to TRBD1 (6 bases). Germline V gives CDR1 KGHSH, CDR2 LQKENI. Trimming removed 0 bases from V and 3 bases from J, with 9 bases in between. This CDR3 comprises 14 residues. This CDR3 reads CASSPPTGFYEQYF. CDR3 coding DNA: TGTGCCAGCTCACCACCAACAGGGTTCTACGAGCAGTACTTC.

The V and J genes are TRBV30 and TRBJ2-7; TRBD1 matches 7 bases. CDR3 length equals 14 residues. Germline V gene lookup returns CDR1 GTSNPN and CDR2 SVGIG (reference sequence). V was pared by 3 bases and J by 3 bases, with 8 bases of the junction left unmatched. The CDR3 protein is CAWRAGGGYYEQYF. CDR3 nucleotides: TGTGCCTGGAGGGCAGGGGGTGGATACTACGAGCAGTACTTC.

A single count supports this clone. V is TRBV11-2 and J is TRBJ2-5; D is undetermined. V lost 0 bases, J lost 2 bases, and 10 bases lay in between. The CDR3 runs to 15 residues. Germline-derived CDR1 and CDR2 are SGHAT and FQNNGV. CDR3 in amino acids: CASSLDGLVQETQYF. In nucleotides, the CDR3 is TGTGCCAGCAGCTTAGACGGTTTGGTACAAGAGACCCAGTACTTC.

The CDR3 reads CASSPGAGRNEAFF. CDR3 DNA sequence: TGTGCCAGCTCACCAGGAGCAGGGCGAAATGAAGCTTTCTTT. The chain carries TRBV18 and TRBJ1-1, with D perhaps TRBD1 (5 bases). V lost 2 bases and J 7 bases, leaving 14 bases between the germline ends. The germline CDR1 and CDR2 sequences are KGHSH and LQKENI. The CDR3 has 14 amino acids.

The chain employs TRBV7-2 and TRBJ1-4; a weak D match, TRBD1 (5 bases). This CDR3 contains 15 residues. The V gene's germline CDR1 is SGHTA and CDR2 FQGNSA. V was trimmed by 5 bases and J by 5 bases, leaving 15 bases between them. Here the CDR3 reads CASSPGSRQNEKLFF. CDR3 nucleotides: TGTGCCAGCAGCCCCGGGAGTAGACAGAATGAAAAACTGTTTTTT.

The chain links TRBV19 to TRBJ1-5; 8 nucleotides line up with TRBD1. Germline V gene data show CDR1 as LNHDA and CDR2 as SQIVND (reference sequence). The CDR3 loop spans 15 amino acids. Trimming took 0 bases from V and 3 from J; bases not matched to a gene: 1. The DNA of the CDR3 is TGTGCCAGTAGTATAGAGGACAGGGCCAATCAGCCCCAGCATTTT. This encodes CASSIEDRANQPQHF.

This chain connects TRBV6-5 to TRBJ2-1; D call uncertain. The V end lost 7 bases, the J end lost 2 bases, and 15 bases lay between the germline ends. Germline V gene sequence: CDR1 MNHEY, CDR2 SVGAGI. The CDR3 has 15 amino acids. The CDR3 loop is CASTSRRVAYNEQFF. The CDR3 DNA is TGTGCCAGCACCTCACGCCGGGTTGCCTACAATGAGCAGTTCTTC.

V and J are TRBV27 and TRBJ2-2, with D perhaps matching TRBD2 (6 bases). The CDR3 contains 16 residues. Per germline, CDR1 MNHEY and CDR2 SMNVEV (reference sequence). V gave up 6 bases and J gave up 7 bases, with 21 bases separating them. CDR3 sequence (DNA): TGTGCCAGCAGGGATAGGAGGGGCCGGGAAGGCGGGGAGCTGTTTTTT. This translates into CASRDRRGREGGELFF.

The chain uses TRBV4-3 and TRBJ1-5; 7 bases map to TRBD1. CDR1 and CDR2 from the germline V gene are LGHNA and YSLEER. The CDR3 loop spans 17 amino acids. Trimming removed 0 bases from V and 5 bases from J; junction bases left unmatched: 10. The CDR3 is CASSQDNRGSSYQPQHF. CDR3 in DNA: TGCGCCAGCAGCCAAGATAACAGGGGCTCGAGTTATCAGCCCCAGCATTTT.

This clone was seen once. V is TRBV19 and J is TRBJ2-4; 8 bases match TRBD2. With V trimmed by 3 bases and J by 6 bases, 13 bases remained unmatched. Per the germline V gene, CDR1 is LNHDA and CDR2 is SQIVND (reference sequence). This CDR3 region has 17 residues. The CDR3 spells CASSIFGTSASGNIQYF. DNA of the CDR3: TGTGCCAGTAGTATCTTCGGGACTAGTGCTTCGGGAAACATTCAGTACTTC.